The next 2 T cell receptor beta chains were all read from a single sample in a study of shared clonotypes between healthy human individuals. Repertoires were generated with immunoSEQ multiplex PCR, while TCRdb's copy carries only in-frame clones and drops some. Of under 130,000 clones detected, less than 75% appear once; the ten largest clones hold around 24%. Source material: memory CD8+ T cells sorted from blood. Subset: CD45RO+ cells pooled with CCR7-negative TemRA cells. Every receptor here comes from a woman in her thirties in good health.

Only a few counts were recorded for this clone. The CDR3: CASSLEGSWQNEKLFF. As DNA, the CDR3 is TGTGCCAGCAGCTTAGAGGGGAGTTGGCAAAATGAAAAACTGTTTTTT. This sequence joins TRBV11-2 and TRBJ1-4; D is unresolved. This CDR3 spans 16 amino acids. Trimming cost V 0 bases and J 5 bases, with 13 bases left between them. Germline-derived CDR1 and CDR2 are SGHAT and FQNNGV.

The chain is built from TRBV19 and TRBJ2-7; D gene uncertain. Trimming pared 3 bases from V and 2 bases from J, leaving 17 bases between. Germline values: CDR1 LNHDA, CDR2 SQIVND (reference sequence). The CDR3 loop spans 16 amino acids. Here the CDR3 DNA reads TGTGCCAGTAGTATGGATCTGGGCTTGCCTACCTACGAGCAGTACTTC. This encodes CASSMDLGLPTYEQYF.